This T cell receptor (beta chain) was profiled in a study of shared clonotypes between healthy human individuals. The data were produced by immunoSEQ multiplex PCR, yet TCRdb's version contains in-frame clones alone and is incomplete. Of about 2.2 million clones listed, approximately 92% are singletons. Regarding the study as a whole: Generation of non-shared clonotypes was less probable than generation of clonotypes shared by all four donors. On the whole, naive subsets had larger estimated richness than memory subsets had.

This CDR3 has 16 residues. Germline CDR1 reads MNHEY; CDR2 reads SMNVEV (reference sequence). Trimming cost V 3 bases and J 0 bases; bases outside gene matches: 5. A note on this clone: The antigen is unknown.

Naive CD8 cells comprised CD45RO-negative, CCR7-positively selected cells, excluding terminally differentiated effector memory CD45RA+ cells. This receptor was obtained from a man younger than 35 in good health. Some clones in this sample may be carry-over from other donors' samples. Sequenced sample: naive CD8+ T cells from PBMCs. The chain couples TRBV27 to TRBJ2-4, with TRBD1 matching 7 bases. The CDR3 spells CASSFRTGRAKNIQYF. The CDR3 DNA sequence: TGTGCCAGCAGTTTTAGGACAGGCCGAGCCAAAAACATTCAGTACTTC.